The clone carrying this TCR beta chain was counted only a few times. Its target is not known. The germline CDR1 and CDR2 sequences are DFQATT and SNEGSKA (reference sequence). Trimming stripped 1 base from V and 0 bases from J, with 14 bases between. The CDR3 is made up of 16 amino acids. The entry originates in a study of T cell repertoires in cytomegalovirus infection. Across the whole study: The authors relied on CMV epitopes, both recently identified HLA-C-restricted and well-studied HLA-B-restricted.

TCRdb passed the reads through MiXCR, listing each CDR3 protein once. Of about 310,000 distinct CDR3 sequences detected, around 25% appear once; the ten largest clones hold about 14%. The study, taken as a whole, reports: Dominant in the ex vivo response were TCR beta clonotypes restricted by HLA-C and specific for CMV. There were carriers of CMV plus the relevant HLA, and cumulative public TCR beta family frequency identified them.

The starting material was cultured PBMCs, obtained from culture after CMV antigen stimulation. The TCR was taken from a human donor in good health (CMV status not recorded). Some clones in this sample may be carry-over from other donors' samples. The chain recombines TRBV20-1 with TRBJ2-3, with D perhaps matching TRBD1 or TRBD2 (6 bases each). Here the CDR3 reads CSARVSGGPSTDTQYF. The CDR3 nucleotides are TGCAGTGCTAGAGTATCTGGGGGGCCTAGCACAGATACGCAGTATTTT.